This T cell receptor (beta chain) is from a study of T cell responses to AZD1222 COVID-19 vaccine. Study-wide results and limits: As reported, nearly half of all spike-specific TCRs target variant regions that are unmutated. Breadth and depth of Spike-specific TCRs rose after two AZD1222 doses. CD4 TCRs associated with vaccination spanned spike, dominating at 160-218 and 743-854. Only a handful of AZD1222 recipients, several in all, had baseline seropositivity.

Per germline, CDR1 SGDLS and CDR2 YYNGEE. The CDR3 is 16 amino acids. Trimming at V came to 4 bases and at J to 3 bases, leaving 12 bases not matched to a gene. On this clone: The antigen remains undetermined.

Assay: immunoSEQ multiplex PCR; the TCRdb copy retains only in-frame clones and omits some. Altogether around 180,000 clones are present, around 93% being singletons, with the ten largest covering roughly a tenth. The chain links TRBV9 to TRBJ1-2; TRBD1 agrees at 7 bases. The sample in question was peripheral blood, obtained on day 0 of AZD1222 vaccination. The receptor was derived from an adult in good health. CDR3 protein: CASSPLRDRQHYGYTF. The CDR3 bases are TGTGCCAGCAGCCCCCTCAGGGACAGACAACACTATGGCTACACCTTC.